Listed here are 32 T cell receptor beta chains from one sample, sequenced in a study of blood T cell repertoires in COVID-19. Assay: immunoSEQ multiplex PCR; the TCRdb copy retains only in-frame clones and omits some. The sample records about 130,000 clones, approximately 80% being singletons. Sequencing was performed on peripheral blood. All receptors derive from an elderly man with acute or convalescent COVID-19.

This rearrangement joins TRBV6-5 to TRBJ1-1, with no clear D. This CDR3 region has 13 residues. Trimming took 7 bases from V and 1 from J, leaving 10 bases between them. From germline, CDR1 is MNHEY and CDR2 SVGAGI. CDR3 loop: CASTQHTNTEAFF. The CDR3 DNA is TGTGCCAGCACCCAACATACGAACACTGAAGCTTTCTTT.

This sequence joins TRBV5-4 and TRBJ2-5; no firm D call. Germline values: CDR1 SGHNT, CDR2 YYREEE (reference sequence). The V end lost 3 bases, the J end lost 6 bases, and 9 bases lay between the germline ends. The CDR3 length is 12 residues. The CDR3 DNA reads TGTGCCAGCAGCTGGCCGGAGCAGACCCAGTACTTC. It codes for CASSWPEQTQYF.

The chain combines TRBV15 with TRBJ2-5; no reliable D call. The CDR3 is 14 amino acids. Germline loops: CDR1 LNHNV, CDR2 YYDKDF (reference sequence). Trimming pared 1 base from V and 1 base from J, leaving 7 bases between. CDR3 residues: CATSRGAVQETQYF. The CDR3 region has the DNA TGTGCCACCAGCAGAGGCGCGGTCCAAGAGACCCAGTACTTC.

V is TRBV7-8 and J is TRBJ2-3, with 13 bases aligning to TRBD2. This CDR3 is built from 17 residues. The V and J ends lost 0 bases and 6 bases, in that order; junction bases with no gene match: 6. The germline V gene has CDR1 SGHVS and CDR2 FQNEAQ. CDR3 protein: CASSLAWTSGGGDTQYF. In DNA, the CDR3 is TGTGCCAGCAGCTTAGCCTGGACTAGCGGGGGTGGCGATACGCAGTATTTT.

The chain uses TRBV5-4 and TRBJ2-2; 9 bases match TRBD1. This CDR3 region has 16 residues. V was pared by 4 bases and J by 2 bases, with 6 bases of the junction left unmatched. CDR1 is SGHNT, CDR2 YYREEE, per germline (reference sequence). The CDR3 sequence: CASSPGQGRNTGELFF. The CDR3 DNA follows: TGTGCCAGCAGCCCCGGACAGGGGAGAAACACCGGGGAGCTGTTTTTT.

The CDR3 sequence: CASNGDRAGANVLTF. The CDR3 coding sequence is TGTGCCAGCAACGGAGACAGGGCTGGGGCCAACGTCCTGACTTTC. This sequence joins TRBV6-5 and TRBJ2-6, with 7 bases that match TRBD1. Trimming cost V 7 bases and J 2 bases; bases outside gene matches: 5. The CDR3 covers 15 residues. CDR1 is MNHEY and CDR2 is SVGAGI in the germline V gene.

This chain uses TRBV28 with TRBJ1-5, with a possible D match to TRBD1 (6 bases). Germline V gene data show CDR1 as MDHEN and CDR2 as SYDVKM. Trimming left V 3 bases short and J 3 bases short, with 15 bases between. This CDR3 spans 16 amino acids. The CDR3 nucleotides are TGTGCCAGCAGTTTTGGGGGCAGGGGAAACAATCAGCCCCAGCATTTT. Translating gives CASSFGGRGNNQPQHF.

V gene TRBV6-5 combines with J gene TRBJ1-1; 7 nucleotides agree with TRBD1. The CDR3 is made up of 13 amino acids. The V gene's germline CDR1 is MNHEY and CDR2 SVGAGI. The trim removed 5 bases at V and 7 bases at J, leaving 7 bases unmatched. CDR3 DNA sequence: TGTGCCAGCAGTCGACTCGGGACAGATGAAGCTTTCTTT. It encodes CASSRLGTDEAFF.

The chain's CDR3 is CASSVNRVTQYF. The CDR3 DNA follows: TGTGCCAGTAGTGTAAACAGGGTTACGCAGTATTTT. The chain has TRBV19 and TRBJ2-3; weak D call: TRBD1 (6 bases). Germline-derived CDR1 and CDR2 are LNHDA and SQIVND (reference sequence). This CDR3 contains 12 residues. Deletions cut 5 bases from V and 8 bases from J, with 11 bases between.

CDR3 bases: TGTGCCAGCAGCTCGGGGGGTAACGAGCAGTACTTC. Its protein is CASSSGGNEQYF. The rearrangement joins TRBV6-5 to TRBJ2-7; TRBD2 matches at 7 bases. The CDR3 has 12 amino acids. V lost 6 bases to trimming and J lost 5 bases; unmatched junction nucleotides: 4. Germline CDR1 reads MNHEY; CDR2 reads SVGAGI.

CDR3 sequence reads: CASSMGNPSGYEQFF. The DNA for the CDR3 is TGTGCCAGTAGTATGGGGAACCCTAGCGGATATGAGCAGTTCTTC. The chain carries TRBV19 and TRBJ2-1, with 7 nucleotides matching TRBD2. The V and J ends lost 3 bases and 8 bases, in that order; junction bases with no gene match: 10. The CDR3 consists of 15 residues. Germline assignment: CDR1 LNHDA and CDR2 SQIVND (reference sequence).

V and J are TRBV5-1 and TRBJ2-2; D perhaps matches TRBD1 (5 bases). The CDR3 has 15 residues. V was pared by 4 bases and J by 4 bases, with 14 bases between. Germline loops: CDR1 SGHRS, CDR2 YFSETQ. In DNA form, the CDR3 reads TGCGCCAGCAGCATGACAGTGAGTAGCACCGGGGAGCTGTTTTTT. Amino acids: CASSMTVSSTGELFF.

This chain joins TRBV7-2 and TRBJ1-2; 7 bases match TRBD1. CDR1 is SGHTA and CDR2 is FQGNSA in the germline V gene. V dropped 4 bases and J dropped 1; count of bases not matched to a gene: 12. The CDR3 spans 17 residues. The CDR3 coding sequence is TGTGCCAGCAGCTCATCTTTCGGCGGGACAGATAACTATGGCTACACCTTC. As protein: CASSSSFGGTDNYGYTF.

V usage is TRBV5-4 and J usage is TRBJ1-1; 10 bases are shared with TRBD1. There are 15 residues in the CDR3. The V gene's germline CDR1 is SGHNT and CDR2 YYREEE (reference sequence). V lost 5 bases, J lost 3 bases, and 7 bases stayed unmatched. CDR3 DNA: TGTGCCAGCAGGCACGACAGGGGGCGGGACACTGAAGCTTTCTTT. Translating gives CASRHDRGRDTEAFF.

The rearrangement joins TRBV5-1 to TRBJ2-7, with TRBD1 matching 8 bases. Germline trimming cut 4 bases from V and 1 base from J; bases unmatched to any gene: 10. This CDR3 region has 16 residues. The germline V gene encodes CDR1 SGHRS and CDR2 YFSETQ. CDR3 nucleotide sequence: TGCGCCAGCAGCCCCGGACAGGGAAGTAATTCCTACGAGCAGTACTTC. It yields the protein CASSPGQGSNSYEQYF.

The V gene is TRBV6-5, the J gene TRBJ1-2, with a weak D call TRBD1 (6 bases). The CDR3 is 14 residues long. Germline V gives CDR1 MNHEY, CDR2 SVGAGI. V dropped 2 bases and J dropped 2 bases, with 9 bases sitting between them. CDR3 sequence: CASSYQQGNYGYTF. As DNA, the CDR3 is TGTGCCAGCAGTTACCAACAGGGCAACTATGGCTACACCTTC.

The genes are TRBV2 and TRBJ2-7, with unresolved D. CDR3 length: 14 residues. Germline V gene data show CDR1 as SNHLY and CDR2 as FYNNEI. V was pared by 4 bases and J by 3 bases, with 13 bases between. The CDR3 spells CASSVLTRNYEQYF. DNA of the CDR3: TGTGCCAGCAGTGTTCTTACACGAAACTACGAGCAGTACTTC.

This chain joins TRBV5-1 and TRBJ2-1; a possible D gene is TRBD2 (7 bases). CDR1 SGHRS and CDR2 YFSETQ come from the germline V gene. V was shortened by 4 bases and J by 1 base, with 18 bases between the two germline ends. This CDR3 contains 17 residues. The CDR3 coding sequence is TGCGCCAGCAGCCATTCCCGGGGGGCCGTGTCCTACAATGAGCAGTTCTTC. This gives the protein CASSHSRGAVSYNEQFF.

J is TRBJ2-3 and V is TRBV28; the D gene is possibly TRBD1 (6 bases). This CDR3 is 14 amino acids long. Germline V gives CDR1 MDHEN, CDR2 SYDVKM. Trimming pared 7 bases from V and 2 bases from J, leaving 13 bases between. The CDR3 spells CASTKAGATDTQYF. The CDR3 region has the DNA TGTGCCAGCACCAAGGCAGGGGCCACAGATACGCAGTATTTT.

The chain joins TRBV5-1 to TRBJ1-2, with TRBD1 matching 8 bases. Unmatched junction bases numbered 9, after V lost 0 bases and J lost 8 bases. CDR1 and CDR2 (germline): SGHRS, YFSETQ. The CDR3 is 15 residues long. The CDR3 loop reads CASSLAGQGSDGYTF. The CDR3 coding sequence is TGCGCCAGCAGCTTGGCCGGACAGGGCTCAGACGGCTACACCTTC. Full variable domain (outside the CDR3, taken from reference TRBV5-1 and TRBJ1-2): KAGVTQTPRYLIKTRGQQVTLSCSPISGHRSVSWYQQTPGQGLQFLFEYFSETQRNKGNFPGRFSGRQFSNSRSEMNVSTLELGDSALYLCASSLAGQGSDGYTFGSGTRLTVV.

The V call is TRBV5-1, the J call TRBJ1-3; D is possibly TRBD1 (5 bases). V dropped 1 base and J dropped 0 bases, with 8 bases sitting between them. The CDR3 has 15 amino acids. CDR1 and CDR2 from the germline V gene are SGHRS and YFSETQ. The CDR3 protein is CASSLTGISGNTIYF. CDR3 nucleotide sequence: TGCGCCAGCAGCTTGACAGGCATCTCTGGAAACACCATATATTTT.

The V gene is TRBV4-1, the J gene TRBJ2-1, with D tentatively TRBD1 (6 bases). The CDR3 is 15 amino acids. In germline, CDR1 is MGHRA, CDR2 YSYEKL. Trimming cost V 0 bases and J 14 bases, with 20 bases left between them. CDR3 in amino acids: CASSQDPTGTYYEFF. The CDR3 nucleotides read TGCGCCAGCAGCCAAGATCCGACCGGGACATACTACGAGTTCTTC.

V gene TRBV12-5 combines with J gene TRBJ1-5; TRBD1 matches at 11 bases. The junction had 9 bases not matched to a gene; V was cut back by 0 bases and J by 2 bases. The germline V gene encodes CDR1 LGHNT and CDR2 FRNRAP. The CDR3 loop spans 19 amino acids. The CDR3 reads CASGLVQGTGGCGNQPQHF. CDR3 DNA: TGTGCTAGTGGTTTGGTACAGGGGACAGGGGGTTGCGGCAATCAGCCCCAGCATTTT.

This clone was observed a few times. V usage is TRBV3-1 (or the pseudogene TRBV3-2) and J usage is TRBJ2-1; TRBD2 agrees at 9 bases. There are 16 residues in the CDR3. V was clipped by 1 base and J by 12 bases; unmatched bases: 13. Germline V gene data show CDR1 as LGHDT and CDR2 as YNNKEL (reference sequence). CDR3 DNA sequence: TGTGCCAGCAGCCAAGGAACTAGCGGGTCCCTTGGTGGGCAGTTCTTC. Translation: CASSQGTSGSLGGQFF.

This rearrangement joins TRBV3-1 (or the pseudogene TRBV3-2) to TRBJ1-1; TRBD1 is a possible D gene (5 bases). CDR3 length: 14 residues. Germline V CDR1 and CDR2: LGHDT, YNNKEL (reference sequence). Deletions cut 1 base from V and 4 bases from J, with 10 bases between. Here the CDR3 DNA reads TGTGCCAGCAGCCAAGCCGGGGGGAGCACTGAAGCTTTCTTT. It is translated as CASSQAGGSTEAFF.

CDR3 coding DNA: TGTGCCAGCAGCCCTAGGGGACAGGGGGCGAGGCAGCCCCAGCATTTT. Its translation is CASSPRGQGARQPQHF. V gene TRBV28 combines with J gene TRBJ1-5; 12 bases are shared with TRBD1. The CDR3 consists of 16 residues. V lost 6 bases to trimming and J lost 7 bases; unmatched junction nucleotides: 10. CDR1 and CDR2 from the germline V gene are MDHEN and SYDVKM.

The V call is TRBV25-1, the J call TRBJ2-7; D ambiguous. In germline, CDR1 is MGHDK, CDR2 SYGVNS. Trimming left V 4 bases short and J 3 bases short, with 4 bases between. CDR3 size: 11 residues. The CDR3 here is CASSGIYEQYF. The DNA of the CDR3 is TGTGCCAGCAGTGGTATCTACGAGCAGTACTTC.

This clone was detected only a few times. The rearrangement links TRBV19 to TRBJ1-3; no firm D call. Trimming left V 0 bases short and J 2 bases short, with 11 bases between. The CDR3 loop spans 16 amino acids. The germline V gene encodes CDR1 LNHDA and CDR2 SQIVND (reference sequence). The CDR3 DNA reads as TGTGCCAGTAGTATAGATCTGTCGGCGGCTGGAAACACCATATATTTT. Protein: CASSIDLSAAGNTIYF. The full variable domain, completed using reference TRBV19 and TRBJ1-3, is DGGITQSPKYLFRKEGQNVTLSCEQNLNHDAMYWYRQDPGQGLRLIYYSQIVNDFQKGDIAEGYSVSREKKESFPLTVTSAQKNPTAFYLCASSIDLSAAGNTIYFGEGSWLTVV.

The gene calls are TRBV10-3 and TRBJ1-5; 7 nucleotides align to TRBD1. Germline-derived CDR1 and CDR2 are ENHRY and SYGVKD. The V gene end was trimmed by 3 bases and the J gene end by 3 bases; junction bases not matched to a gene: 2. The CDR3 loop spans 14 amino acids. The CDR3 loop reads CAISEGQVNQPQHF. CDR3 coding DNA: TGTGCCATCAGTGAAGGACAGGTCAATCAGCCCCAGCATTTT.

The chain has TRBV14 and TRBJ2-7; 9 nucleotides agree with TRBD1. The CDR3 has 17 residues. Unmatched junction bases numbered 16, after V lost 3 bases and J lost 7 bases. Germline values: CDR1 SGHDN, CDR2 FVKESK. The DNA for the CDR3 is TGTGCCAGCAGCCACCGATCGGACAGGGGACTCGGGAGGGAGCAGTACTTC. Its translation is CASSHRSDRGLGREQYF.

V is TRBV7-6 and J is TRBJ2-2; 8 bases line up with TRBD1. V shed 8 bases and J 6 bases; nucleotides not matched to a gene: 17. The germline CDR1 and CDR2 sequences are SGHVS and FNYEAQ. The CDR3 is 17 residues long. The CDR3 reads CASSPRGAGQAAGELFF. The CDR3, as DNA: TGTGCCAGCTCCCCTAGGGGCGCGGGACAGGCGGCCGGGGAGCTGTTTTTT.

To note about this clone: The missing conserved phenylalanine or tryptophan at the end of this CDR3 makes a read error likely. The limits of the CDR3 on the DNA are not certain, so only TCRdb's listed CDR3 is given. J is TRBJ1-2 and V is TRBV20-1. A total of 9 residues make up the CDR3, ends included. Germline V gene data show CDR1 as DFQATT and CDR2 as SNEGSKA (reference sequence). The CDR3 loop is CSANQHFTG.